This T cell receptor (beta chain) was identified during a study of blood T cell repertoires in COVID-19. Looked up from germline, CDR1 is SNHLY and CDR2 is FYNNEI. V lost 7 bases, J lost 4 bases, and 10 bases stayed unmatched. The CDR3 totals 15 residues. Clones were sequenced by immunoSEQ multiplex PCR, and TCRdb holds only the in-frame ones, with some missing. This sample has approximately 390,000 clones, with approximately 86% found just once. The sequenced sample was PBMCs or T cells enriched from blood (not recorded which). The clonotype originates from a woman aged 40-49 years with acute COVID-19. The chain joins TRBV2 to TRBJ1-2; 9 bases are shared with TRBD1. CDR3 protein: CASTLGQGVSYGYTF. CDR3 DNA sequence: TGTGCCAGCACCCTGGGACAGGGAGTATCCTATGGCTACACCTTC.